Below are 3 T cell receptor beta chains sequenced from a single sample in a study of cytomegalovirus exposure and HLA in healthy donors. PCR amplification relied on 60 Vbeta primers (plus 13 Jbeta primers). TCRdb's table, derived via immunoSEQ multiplex PCR, lists solely in-frame clones and lacks some. Of fewer than 200,000 clones detected, 65% to 90% appear once; the ten largest clones hold approximately 2.4%. The sample comprised PBMCs. The source of these receptors is a male donor in good health and CMV-seronegative.

This clone was counted once. The rearrangement uses TRBV5-1 and TRBJ2-3; 8 bases agree with TRBD1. This CDR3 is 15 amino acids long. Germline-derived CDR1 and CDR2 are SGHRS and YFSETQ. The V gene end was trimmed by 4 bases and the J gene end by 4 bases; junction bases not matched to a gene: 8. The CDR3 sequence: CASSQTGVGADTQYF. Here the CDR3 DNA reads TGCGCCAGCAGCCAGACAGGGGTCGGGGCAGATACGCAGTATTTT.

The CDR3 nucleotides are TGTGCCAGCAGCCTCACTAGCGGGGGAACCAAAAACATTCAGTACTTC. It is translated as CASSLTSGGTKNIQYF. The J gene is TRBJ2-4, the V gene TRBV5-4, with 11 bases fitting TRBD2. The CDR3 extends over 16 amino acids. The germline gives CDR1 SGHNT, CDR2 YYREEE (reference sequence). Trimming cost V 4 bases and J 2 bases; bases outside gene matches: 5. Supplemented by reference TRBV5-4 and TRBJ2-4, the full variable domain reads ETGVTQSPTHLIKTRGQQVTLRCSSQSGHNTVSWYQQALGQGPQFIFQYYREEENGRGNFPPRFSGLQFPNYSSELNVNALELDDSALYLCASSLTSGGTKNIQYFGAGTRLSVL.

This clone was seen once. The rearrangement joins TRBV7-2 to TRBJ2-2; unclear D gene. This CDR3 has 16 residues. The ends were cut back, 6 bases at V and 1 base at J, with 15 bases in the middle. CDR1 is SGHTA and CDR2 is FQGNSA in the germline V gene. CDR3 sequence reads: CASRPNKGGNTGELFF. In DNA form, the CDR3 reads TGTGCCAGCAGACCAAATAAAGGCGGGAACACCGGGGAGCTGTTTTTT.